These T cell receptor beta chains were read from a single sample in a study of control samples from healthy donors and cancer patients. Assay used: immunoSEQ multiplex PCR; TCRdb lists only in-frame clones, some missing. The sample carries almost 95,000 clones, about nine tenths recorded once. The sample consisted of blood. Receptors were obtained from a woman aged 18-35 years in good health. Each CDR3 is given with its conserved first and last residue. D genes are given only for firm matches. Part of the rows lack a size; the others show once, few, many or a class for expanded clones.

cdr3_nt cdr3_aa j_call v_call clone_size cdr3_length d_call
TGCGCCAGCAGCTTGGGAAGGGATGAAGCTTTCTTT CASSLGRDEAFF TRBJ1-1 TRBV5-1 NA 12 NA
TGTGCCAGCAGCCCCAACCGGGGTAACACTGAAGCTTTCTTT CASSPNRGNTEAFF TRBJ1-1 TRBV7-2 NA 14 NA
TGTGCCAGCTCACCCTCAGGGGCCTATTCTGGAAACACCATATATTTT CASSPSGAYSGNTIYF TRBJ1-3 TRBV18 NA 16 NA
TGTGCCAGCAGCGTAGATGGGACTAGCCAAGAGACCCAGTACTTC CASSVDGTSQETQYF TRBJ2-5 TRBV9 NA 15 TRBD2
TGCGCCAGCTCAAACAGGGGTGCAGATACGCAGTATTTT CASSNRGADTQYF TRBJ2-3 TRBV5-1 once 13 TRBD1
TGTGCCAGTTATCCAGGGGCCATGAACACTGAAGCTTTCTTT CASYPGAMNTEAFF TRBJ1-1 TRBV6-5 NA 14 NA
TGTGCCAGCACCGGACAGGGGTACACTGAAGCTTTCTTT CASTGQGYTEAFF TRBJ1-1 TRBV2 NA 13 TRBD1
TGTGCCAGCAGCGTAGCCCACGATTCACCCCTCCACTTT CASSVAHDSPLHF TRBJ1-6 TRBV9 NA 13 NA
TGTGCCAGCATCCCTACCAAGGGGGTGATGAACACTGAAGCTTTCTTT CASIPTKGVMNTEAFF TRBJ1-1 TRBV27 once 16 NA
TGCGCCAGCAGCTCTCCCACTTCAGAGAACACTGAAGCTTTCTTT CASSSPTSENTEAFF TRBJ1-1 TRBV5-1 NA 15 NA
TGTGCCAGCAGGGGGCCAGCGGGGACCGGTGGAGATACGCAGTATTTT CASRGPAGTGGDTQYF TRBJ2-3 TRBV27 once 16 TRBD2
TGTGCCAGCAGCTCTAGACTAGCGGGGACGAACACCGGGGAGCTGTTTTTT CASSSRLAGTNTGELFF TRBJ2-2 TRBV7-2 NA 17 TRBD2
TGTGCCAGCAGTGAGGGACCGGAGAACACTGAAGCTTTCTTT CASSEGPENTEAFF TRBJ1-1 TRBV2 NA 14 NA
TGTGCCAGCAGCCCGGGGGAACAAGAGACCCAGTACTTC CASSPGEQETQYF TRBJ2-5 TRBV7-7 NA 13 NA
TGTGCCAGCAGCTCCGTCATTAGCACAGATACGCAGTATTTT CASSSVISTDTQYF TRBJ2-3 TRBV7-2 once 14 NA
TGTGCCAGCATTAGCTCGGAGGCAACAGATACGCAGTATTTT CASISSEATDTQYF TRBJ2-3 TRBV2 NA 14 NA
TGTGCCAGCAGCCAAGGTCGACAGCTCTACGAGCAGTACTTC CASSQGRQLYEQYF TRBJ2-7 TRBV14 NA 14 NA
TGTGCCAGCAGCTCCTTTTCGGGGACGGACTATGGCTACACCTTC CASSSFSGTDYGYTF TRBJ1-2 TRBV5-8 NA 15 NA
TGTGCCAGCAGCTTAACGTCTAGCGAACCCCATGAGCAGTTCTTC CASSLTSSEPHEQFF TRBJ2-1 TRBV7-9 NA 15 NA
TGTGCCAGCAGCGTAGGCAGGGGCACTAATGAAAAACTGTTTTTT CASSVGRGTNEKLFF TRBJ1-4 TRBV9 NA 15 NA
TGCAGCGTTAAACAGGGGACCACTAATGAAAAACTGTTTTTT CSVKQGTTNEKLFF TRBJ1-4 TRBV29-1 once 14 TRBD1
TGTGCCAGTACTAAGCTAGCGGGGGGAGCCTACAATGAGCAGTTCTTC CASTKLAGGAYNEQFF TRBJ2-1 TRBV19 NA 16 TRBD2
TGTGCCAGCAGCTTATGGGCGGGACGCAAGACCCCCGGAGAAAAACTGTTTTTT CASSLWAGRKTPGEKLFF TRBJ1-4 TRBV11-2 once 18 NA
TGTGCCAGTAGTATTTTAACAGGGGAGGTTCAGCCCCAGCATTTT CASSILTGEVQPQHF TRBJ1-5 TRBV19 NA 15 TRBD1
TGTGCCAGCAGTGAAGATCGCAGGGACACTGAAGCTTTCTTT CASSEDRRDTEAFF TRBJ1-1 TRBV2 NA 14 NA
TGTGCCAGCAGCTTGGCCCTGAGTGGCACAGATACGCAGTATTTT CASSLALSGTDTQYF TRBJ2-3 TRBV5-4 NA 15 NA
TGTGCCAGCAGCCTGGCGGACGAAGCTTTCTTT CASSLADEAFF TRBJ1-1 TRBV7-9 NA 11 NA
TGTGCCAGCAGCTCCACCCGAGGGGGCTACACCTTC CASSSTRGGYTF TRBJ1-2 TRBV6-5 NA 12 NA
TGTGCCAGTAGTATGACAGATAACACTGAAGCTTTCTTT CASSMTDNTEAFF TRBJ1-1 TRBV19 NA 13 NA
TGTGCCAGCAGCCTTTATAATTCACCCCTCCACTTT CASSLYNSPLHF TRBJ1-6 TRBV6-5 NA 12 NA
TGTGCCAGCACCCAAGGCCTTGGCAACTCCTACAATGAGCAGTTCTTC CASTQGLGNSYNEQFF TRBJ2-1 TRBV5-4 NA 16 NA
TGTGCCAGCAGCTTAATGCAGGAGGGCGAGCAGTACTTC CASSLMQEGEQYF TRBJ2-7 TRBV7-9 NA 13 NA
TGCGCCAGCAGCCCGAACCCACCCGATAGCGGGGGGGCGGGTGTAGTCATTCAGTACTTC CASSPNPPDSGGAGVVIQYF TRBJ2-4 TRBV5-1 NA 20 TRBD2
TGTGCCAGCAGCTTATCTGCCGGGGAGCTGTTTTTT CASSLSAGELFF TRBJ2-2 TRBV7-9 few 12 NA
TGTGCCAGCAAGCAGAACACCGGGGAGCTGTTTTTT CASKQNTGELFF TRBJ2-2 TRBV6-6 NA 12 NA
TGTGCCAGCAGGTCGGGAGGGGGCTACGAGCAGTACTTC CASRSGGGYEQYF TRBJ2-7 TRBV7-8 NA 13 TRBD2
TGCAGCCTACAGGGGAGGACTGAAGCTTTCTTT CSLQGRTEAFF TRBJ1-1 TRBV20-1 NA 11 TRBD1
TGTGCCAGCAGTGCGCCGGCCTACTACGAGCAGTACTTC CASSAPAYYEQYF TRBJ2-7 TRBV25-1 NA 13 NA
TGTGCCAGCAGCTTCAATAGCAATCAGCCCCAGCATTTT CASSFNSNQPQHF TRBJ1-5 TRBV5-5 few 13 NA
TGTGCCAGCAGCCACCTGGAAAGCTATGGCTACACCTTC CASSHLESYGYTF TRBJ1-2 TRBV3-1/TRBV3-2 NA 13 NA
TGTGCCAGCAGTGACCCCATCCACGGCTGGGAGGAGACCCAGTACTTC CASSDPIHGWEETQYF TRBJ2-5 TRBV6-4 NA 16 NA